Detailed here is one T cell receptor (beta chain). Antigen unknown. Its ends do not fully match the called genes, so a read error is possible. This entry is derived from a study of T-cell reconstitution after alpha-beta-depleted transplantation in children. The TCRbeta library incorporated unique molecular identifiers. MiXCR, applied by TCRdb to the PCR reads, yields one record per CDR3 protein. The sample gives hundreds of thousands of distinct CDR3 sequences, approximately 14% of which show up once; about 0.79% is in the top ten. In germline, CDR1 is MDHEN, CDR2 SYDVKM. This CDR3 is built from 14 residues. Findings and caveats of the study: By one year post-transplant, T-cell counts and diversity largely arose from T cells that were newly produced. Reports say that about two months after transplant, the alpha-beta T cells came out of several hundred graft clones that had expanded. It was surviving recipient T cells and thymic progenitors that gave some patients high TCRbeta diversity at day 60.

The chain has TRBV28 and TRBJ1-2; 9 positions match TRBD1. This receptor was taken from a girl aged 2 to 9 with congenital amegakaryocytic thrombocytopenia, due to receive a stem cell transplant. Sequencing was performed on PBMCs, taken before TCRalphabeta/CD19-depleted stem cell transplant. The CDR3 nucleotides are TGTGCCAGCAGACAGGGGGCCGGGTACTATGGCTACCCCTTC. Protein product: CASRQGAGYYGYPF.